The 14 T cell receptor beta chains below were found in one sample sequenced in a study of T-cell reconstitution after alpha-beta-depleted transplantation in children. General study points: Once a year had passed after transplant, T-cell counts and diversity came mostly from newly produced T cells.

A TCRbeta library incorporating unique molecular identifiers was prepared. TCRdb itself ran the PCR reads through MiXCR, one entry per CDR3 protein. The repertoire holds hundreds of thousands of distinct CDR3 sequences, with just over 7.5% as singletons. These TCRs' antigens remain unknown. Here the sequenced sample was peripheral blood, taken 360 days after TCRalphabeta/CD19-depleted stem cell transplant. The receptor source for this set is a female patient between 2 and 10 years old who had a stem cell transplant for Fanconi anemia, so the T cells may come from the graft donor.

This rearrangement joins TRBV18 to TRBJ2-2; 11 positions agree with TRBD1. CDR3 length equals 16 residues. Germline V lookup: CDR1 KGHSH, CDR2 LQKENI. Germline trimming cut 6 bases from V and 5 bases from J; bases unmatched to any gene: 8. The CDR3 coding sequence is TGTGCCAGCTCCCCCCGGACAGGGGGCGAGACCGGGGAGCTGTTTTTT. This gives the protein CASSPRTGGETGELFF.

This clonotype was recorded at least ten times. This chain uses TRBV6-2 or TRBV6-3 with TRBJ1-2, with 9 bases matching TRBD1. The CDR3 length is 15 residues. Germline V lookup: CDR1 MNHEY, CDR2 SVGEGT. Trimming at V came to 6 bases and at J to 5 bases, leaving 10 bases not matched to a gene. DNA of the CDR3: TGTGCCAGCAGCTCACTAAAGGGGACAGGGTATGGCTACACCTTC. Protein sequence: CASSSLKGTGYGYTF.

This clonotype was picked up many times. The V gene is TRBV2, the J gene TRBJ2-7; 7 bases are a match to TRBD1. The J segment lost 4 bases and the V segment lost 5 bases, leaving 11 bases of the junction unmatched. This CDR3 region has 15 residues. Germline loops: CDR1 SNHLY, CDR2 FYNNEI. In nucleotides, the CDR3 is TGTGCCAGCAGTAATCCGGGACAGAGAGCTTACGAGCAGTACTTC. Its protein product is CASSNPGQRAYEQYF.

This clonotype was counted ten times or more. The V gene is TRBV20-1, the J gene TRBJ1-5; D is uncertain. Per germline, CDR1 DFQATT and CDR2 SNEGSKA (reference sequence). The CDR3 runs 14 residues. The germline V and J ends were trimmed by 5 bases and 4 bases, with 15 bases remaining between them. The DNA of the CDR3 is TGCAGTGCTCCCGACGGTCGTCCTAATCAGCCCCAGCATTTT. Its translation is CSAPDGRPNQPQHF.

This clonotype has ten or more counts. The V and J genes are TRBV7-8 and TRBJ2-7; 10 bases match TRBD2. This CDR3 contains 15 residues. V dropped 1 base and J dropped 3; count of bases not matched to a gene: 3. Germline V gene sequence: CDR1 SGHVS, CDR2 FQNEAQ. CDR3 bases: TGTGCCAGCAGCTTAGGTCCTAGCGGGAGCTACGAGCAGTACTTC. It is translated as CASSLGPSGSYEQYF. The whole variable domain, filled in from reference TRBV7-8 and TRBJ2-7, reads GAGVSQSPRYKVAKRGQDVALRCDPISGHVSLFWYQQALGQGPEFLTYFQNEAQLDKSGLPSDRFFAERPEGSVSTLKIQRTQQEDSAVYLCASSLGPSGSYEQYFGPGTRLTVT.

This clonotype was picked up many times. This chain joins TRBV6-1 and TRBJ1-2; the D gene is possibly TRBD1 (5 bases). The CDR3 consists of 14 residues. Germline values: CDR1 MNHNS, CDR2 SASEGT. Trimming pared 7 bases from V and 8 bases from J, leaving 20 bases between. As DNA, the CDR3 is TGTGCCAGCATCCACCAACTGGGGGGAGAAGGCTACACCTTC. It codes for CASIHQLGGEGYTF.

This clonotype was counted ten times or more. This rearrangement joins TRBV11-2 to TRBJ2-2; 9 nucleotides agree with TRBD1. Trimming at V came to 0 bases and at J to 4 bases, leaving 0 bases not matched to a gene. The CDR3 is 15 amino acids. Per the germline V gene, CDR1 is SGHAT and CDR2 is FQNNGV. DNA for the CDR3: TGTGCCAGCAGCTTAGAGACAGGGGGCACCGGGGAGCTGTTTTTT. Translation: CASSLETGGTGELFF. Drawing the rest from reference TRBV11-2 and TRBJ2-2, the complete variable domain is EAGVAQSPRYKIIEKRQSVAFWCNPISGHATLYWYQQILGQGPKLLIQFQNNGVVDDSQLPKDRFSAERLKGVDSTLKIQPAKLEDSAVYLCASSLETGGTGELFFGEGSRLTVL.

This clonotype was recorded at least ten times. V usage is TRBV10-3 and J usage is TRBJ2-2, with unresolved D. V was shortened by 8 bases and J by 0 bases, with 7 bases between the two germline ends. The germline V gene has CDR1 ENHRY and CDR2 SYGVKD. The CDR3 spans 13 residues. The CDR3 nucleotides read TGTGCCATCGGTGGGACGAACACCGGGGAGCTGTTTTTT. It is translated as CAIGGTNTGELFF.

Many counts were recorded for this clonotype. This chain uses TRBV13 with TRBJ2-1, with 7 bases that match TRBD1. This CDR3 spans 15 amino acids. Germline loops: CDR1 PRHDT, CDR2 FYEKMQ (reference sequence). The J segment lost 10 bases and the V segment lost 5 bases, leaving 14 bases of the junction unmatched. The CDR3 sequence: CASSPGTDNLGEQFF. DNA for the CDR3: TGTGCCAGCAGCCCCGGGACAGACAACTTGGGGGAGCAGTTCTTC. Full variable domain (outside the CDR3, taken from reference TRBV13 and TRBJ2-1): AAGVIQSPRHLIKEKRETATLKCYPIPRHDTVYWYQQGPGQDPQFLISFYEKMQSDKGSIPDRFSAQQFSDYHSELNMSSLELGDSALYFCASSPGTDNLGEQFFGPGTRLTVL.

This clonotype was observed at least ten times. The chain links TRBV6-2 or TRBV6-3 to TRBJ2-1; D is unclear. Germline V gene data show CDR1 as MNHEY and CDR2 as SVGEGT. The CDR3 length is 15 residues. V was cut by 0 bases and J by 0 bases, with 6 bases left in between. The CDR3 coding sequence is TGTGCCAGCAGTTACTCTTCACTCTCCTACAATGAGCAGTTCTTC. It yields the protein CASSYSSLSYNEQFF.

This clonotype has at least ten counts. CDR3 DNA sequence: TGTGCCAGCGTAGAGGCCTCCTACAATGAGCAGTTCTTC. Its translation: CASVEASYNEQFF. The chain has TRBV2 and TRBJ2-1; the D is unclear. CDR3 length: 13 residues. V lost 8 bases and J 0 bases, leaving 8 bases between the germline ends. In germline, CDR1 is SNHLY, CDR2 FYNNEI.

This clonotype has a count of ten or more. The chain couples TRBV20-1 to TRBJ1-6, with D unresolved. The CDR3 has 16 amino acids. In germline, CDR1 is DFQATT, CDR2 SNEGSKA (reference sequence). V was clipped by 5 bases and J by 8 bases, with 22 bases between them. The DNA of the CDR3 is TGCAGTGCTCCCCACGGAGGCAATAATGCTTATTCACCCCTCCACTTT. It specifies CSAPHGGNNAYSPLHF.

This clonotype occurred a few times. The J gene is TRBJ2-1, the V gene TRBV2, with TRBD1 matching 8 bases. The CDR3 sequence is 14 residues long. Trimming cost V 3 bases and J 10 bases; bases outside gene matches: 8. Looked up from germline, CDR1 is SNHLY and CDR2 is FYNNEI. CDR3 in DNA: TGTGCCAGCAGTGAGAGCAGGGGGCTCCACGAGCAGTTCTTC. Amino acids: CASSESRGLHEQFF.

This clonotype was detected only a few times. This chain connects TRBV5-1 to TRBJ2-5; weak D call: TRBD2 (7 bases). This CDR3 spans 15 amino acids. In germline, CDR1 is SGHRS, CDR2 YFSETQ. V gave up 2 bases and J gave up 5 bases, with 16 bases separating them. CDR3 in DNA: TGCGCCAGCAGCTTTCCTCACAGGGAGGGGGAGACCCAGTACTTC. The encoded protein is CASSFPHREGETQYF.